A single sample gave rise to the 8 T cell receptor beta chains below, sequenced in a study of blood T cells in healthy people across ages. Next came a second PCR, run for about 6 to 12 cycles, which used a sample-barcoded 5' primer along with a J-beta primer mix. In TCRdb, the 5' RACE reads were re-called with MiXCR into one record per CDR3 protein. This table holds 1.5 million to 2 million distinct CDR3 sequences, about two fifths found once. Specimen: blood. All receptors derive from a human donor in good health.

This clonotype was recorded only once. One end of the junction does not line up with germline, which may come from a read error. CDR3 residues: CASSQPGLAGNEQVF. DNA for the CDR3: TGCGCCAGCAGCCAACCGGGACTAGCAGGGAATGAGCAGGTCTTC. This chain uses TRBV4-3 with TRBJ2-1; 9 nucleotides agree with TRBD2. This CDR3 spans 15 amino acids. Germline V gives CDR1 LGHNA, CDR2 YSLEER.

The chain combines TRBV2 with TRBJ2-4, with a tentative D call TRBD2 (5 bases). CDR1 is SNHLY, CDR2 FYNNEI, per germline. V lost 6 bases, J lost 5 bases, and 14 bases lay in between. The CDR3 contains 14 residues. The CDR3 sequence: CASSGPGVQNIQYF. The CDR3 region has the DNA TGTGCCAGCAGCGGCCCCGGGGTTCAAAACATTCAGTACTTC.

This clonotype appeared a few times. The chain joins TRBV5-1 to TRBJ2-3, with D perhaps matching TRBD1 (6 bases). Per germline, CDR1 SGHRS and CDR2 YFSETQ. The CDR3 contains 15 residues. Trimming took off 5 bases at V and 0 bases at J, with 13 bases between the two ends. CDR3 sequence (DNA): TGCGCCAGCAGTCAGGGGATACCTAGCACAGATACGCAGTATTTT. This gives the protein CASSQGIPSTDTQYF. Full variable domain (rest looked up from reference TRBV5-1 and TRBJ2-3): KAGVTQTPRYLIKTRGQQVTLSCSPISGHRSVSWYQQTPGQGLQFLFEYFSETQRNKGNFPGRFSGRQFSNSRSEMNVSTLELGDSALYLCASSQGIPSTDTQYFGPGTRLTVL.

This chain uses TRBV19 with TRBJ2-5; a weak D match, TRBD1 (5 bases). The closer fit of TRBJ2-7 to the DNA end suggests the J call may be wrong. The CDR3 consists of 15 residues. Germline values: CDR1 LNHDA, CDR2 SQIVND (reference sequence). CDR3: CASSIDVTRGYEQYF. The CDR3 DNA reads TGTGCCAGTAGTATAGATGTGACAAGGGGATACGAGCAGTACTTC.

The rearrangement joins TRBV5-1 to TRBJ2-1, with 7 nucleotides matching TRBD1. The germline gives CDR1 SGHRS, CDR2 YFSETQ. The length of the CDR3 is 14 residues. V was pared by 4 bases and J by 5 bases, with 6 bases of the junction left unmatched. CDR3 protein: CASSTGTVNNEQFF. CDR3 in DNA: TGCGCCAGCAGCACCGGGACAGTTAACAATGAGCAGTTCTTC.

As for this clonotype: Just one base apart from a much larger clone, this may be a read error. The chain combines TRBV20-1 with TRBJ2-1; D call uncertain. Germline CDR1 reads DFQATT; CDR2 reads SNEGSKA (reference sequence). The length of the CDR3 is 14 residues. V gave up 5 bases and J gave up 3 bases, with 14 bases separating them. The CDR3 region has the DNA TGCAGTGCTTGGAGCAATTTTAACTACAATGAGCAGTTCTTC. This encodes CSAWSNFNYNEQFF.

This clonotype was observed a handful of times. The rearrangement joins TRBV28 to TRBJ2-3; 9 nucleotides match TRBD1. Unmatched junction bases numbered 10, after V lost 6 bases and J lost 6 bases. Germline CDR1 and CDR2: MDHEN and SYDVKM. CDR3 length: 15 amino acids. The CDR3 here is CASRPGTGIQDTQYF. Written as DNA, the CDR3 is TGTGCCAGCAGGCCTGGGACAGGGATTCAGGATACGCAGTATTTT.

This clonotype was seen at least ten times. The gene calls are TRBV12-3 or TRBV12-4 and TRBJ1-1; D is ambiguous. This CDR3 region has 13 residues. V shed 2 bases and J shed 0 bases, with 4 bases lying between them. The CDR3 sequence: CASSLQMNTEAFF. CDR3 DNA sequence: TGTGCCAGCAGTTTACAGATGAACACTGAAGCTTTCTTT.